Included here is one T cell receptor (beta chain) sequence, with context. The antigen is undetermined. The data were taken from a study of cytomegalovirus exposure and HLA in healthy donors. Study-wide results and limits: It was reportedly the case that the classifier diagnosed cytomegalovirus status with high specificity and sensitivity. A subsequent analysis found that TCR clusters from the first cohort also tended to co-occur in the 120 or so validation repertoires, with 94% of cluster scores above 0. There were 150 to 200 TCR beta chains listed as cytomegalovirus-associated. Among TCR sequences, most were rare, though some public TCRs appeared in many donors.

Generated by immunoSEQ multiplex PCR, the TCRdb table keeps only in-frame clones and is missing some. The data show 200,000 to 250,000 clones, around 87% seen once. CDR1 is MNHEY and CDR2 is SVGAGI in the germline V gene. The CDR3 has 12 residues. Trimming stripped 8 bases from V and 5 bases from J, with 12 bases between. The chain couples TRBV6-5 to TRBJ2-5; perhaps TRBD1 as D (6 bases). The TCR originated in a young man in good health and CMV-seronegative. Material for sequencing was PBMCs. The CDR3 here is CASRRGRETQYF. The CDR3 DNA sequence: TGTGCCAGCCGCAGGGGTCGGGAGACCCAGTACTTC.